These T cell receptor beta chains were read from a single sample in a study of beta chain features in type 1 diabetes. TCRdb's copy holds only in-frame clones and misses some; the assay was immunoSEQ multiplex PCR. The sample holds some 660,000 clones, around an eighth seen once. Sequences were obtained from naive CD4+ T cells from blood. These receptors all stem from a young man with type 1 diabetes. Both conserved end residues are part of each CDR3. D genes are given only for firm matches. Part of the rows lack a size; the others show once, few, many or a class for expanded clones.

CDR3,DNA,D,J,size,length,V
CASSPPGQGNIQYF,TGTGCCAGCTCACCCCCGGGACAGGGAAACATTCAGTACTTC,TRBD1,TRBJ2-4,few,14,TRBV18
CASSTGQGVGEQYF,TGTGCCAGCAGCACCGGACAGGGGGTAGGAGAGCAGTACTTC,TRBD1,TRBJ2-7,NA,14,TRBV5-6
CASSGSGTGQGYTF,TGTGCCAGCAGCGGATCCGGGACAGGCCAAGGCTACACCTTC,TRBD1,TRBJ1-2,NA,14,TRBV9
CASSSGNLGSYNEQFF,TGTGCCAGCAGCTCAGGAAACCTAGGCTCCTACAATGAGCAGTTCTTC,NA,TRBJ2-1,few,16,TRBV7-9
CASTEGQARRETQYF,TGTGCCAGCACCGAGGGTCAGGCTCGGCGAGAGACCCAGTACTTC,NA,TRBJ2-5,NA,15,TRBV2
CASGRRDRFVNEQFF,TGTGCCAGCGGCCGCCGGGACAGGTTTGTCAATGAGCAGTTCTTC,TRBD1,TRBJ2-1,few,15,TRBV28
CASSDGLAGSEQYF,TGTGCCAGCTCCGACGGACTAGCGGGGAGCGAGCAGTACTTC,TRBD2,TRBJ2-7,NA,14,TRBV7-2
CAISSVYRTQYF,TGTGCCATCAGTTCCGTATACCGGACGCAGTATTTT,NA,TRBJ2-3,few,12,TRBV10-3
CASSPTMGSLLWAFF,TGTGCCAGCAGTCCTACCATGGGTTCGTTGTTGTGGGCTTTCTTT,NA,TRBJ1-1,NA,15,TRBV28
CASRLTSRAYEQYF,TGTGCCAGCAGACTGACTAGCCGAGCGTACGAGCAGTACTTC,TRBD2,TRBJ2-7,NA,14,TRBV7-2
CAWTADSFYGYTF,TGTGCCTGGACCGCGGACAGCTTCTATGGCTACACCTTC,NA,TRBJ1-2,few,13,TRBV30
CASSPPGGVQPQHF,TGTGCCAGCAGCCCCCCGGGAGGGGTTCAGCCCCAGCATTTT,NA,TRBJ1-5,few,14,TRBV5-4
CASNDVGESSPLHF,TGTGCCAGCAACGATGTTGGGGAGAGCTCACCCCTCCACTTT,NA,TRBJ1-6,few,14,TRBV2
CASSETGTSGEQYF,TGTGCCAGCAGTGAAACGGGGACGTCAGGCGAGCAGTACTTC,NA,TRBJ2-7,NA,14,TRBV6-1
CATSRDWTGKGYTF,TGTGCCACCAGCAGAGACTGGACAGGGAAGGGCTACACCTTC,TRBD1,TRBJ1-2,NA,14,TRBV15
CASSLGGREAYNEQFF,TGTGCCAGCAGCCTTGGGGGCCGGGAGGCTTACAATGAGCAGTTCTTC,NA,TRBJ2-1,NA,16,TRBV5-6
CAIRDRGDNEQFF,TGTGCCATCAGGGACAGGGGGGACAATGAGCAGTTCTTC,TRBD1,TRBJ2-1,NA,13,TRBV10-3
CASSEPQGMNTEAFF,TGTGCCAGCAGTGAACCGCAAGGGATGAACACTGAAGCTTTCTTT,NA,TRBJ1-1,NA,15,TRBV2
CASSSQGGDTQYF,TGTGCCAGCAGCTCCCAGGGGGGGGATACGCAGTATTTT,NA,TRBJ2-3,few,13,TRBV7-9
CASSLGQARYGYTF,TGTGCCAGCAGCTTGGGGCAGGCACGCTATGGCTACACCTTC,NA,TRBJ1-2,many,14,TRBV13
CASSLGTSRETQYF,TGTGCCAGCAGCTTGGGGACTAGCCGAGAGACCCAGTACTTC,TRBD2,TRBJ2-5,NA,14,TRBV7-2
CASSFKVYEQYF,TGTGCCAGCAGCTTTAAAGTCTACGAGCAGTACTTC,NA,TRBJ2-7,few,12,TRBV7-9
CASWRGASTDTQYF,TGTGCCAGCTGGCGCGGGGCAAGCACAGATACGCAGTATTTT,NA,TRBJ2-3,few,14,TRBV7-9
CASSAGQGAAYLHEQYF,TGCGCCAGCAGCGCGGGACAGGGGGCAGCCTACCTACACGAGCAGTACTTC,TRBD1,TRBJ2-7,few,17,TRBV4-1
CAISESGTSEPNEQFF,TGTGCCATCAGTGAGTCCGGGACTAGCGAACCTAATGAGCAGTTCTTC,TRBD2,TRBJ2-1,few,16,TRBV10-3
CASSNGATGDTEAFF,TGTGCCAGCAGTAACGGGGCGACAGGGGACACTGAAGCTTTCTTT,TRBD1,TRBJ1-1,NA,15,TRBV28